The clone carrying this T cell receptor beta chain was recorded once. The target antigen is unknown. When sampled, the donors appeared nominally healthy, though they likely had unrecorded immune exposures. The J segment lost 8 bases and the V segment lost 0 bases, leaving 6 bases of the junction unmatched. The CDR3 consists of 14 residues. The germline CDR1 and CDR2 sequences are SGHTA and FQGNSA. These data originate in a study of cytomegalovirus exposure and HLA in healthy donors. 60 Vbeta and 13 Jbeta primers were used in PCR. Some clones are missing from TCRdb's copy, which holds only in-frame ones; the method was immunoSEQ multiplex PCR. In the table there are 95,000 to 150,000 clones, 65% to 85% of which are singletons. Broader study findings: According to the study, 160 or so TCR beta chains were cytomegalovirus-associated.

The J gene is TRBJ1-2, the V gene TRBV7-2; the match to TRBD1 covers 7 bases. Material: PBMCs. The receptor was derived from a man aged 18 to 30 in good health and CMV-seropositive. The CDR3 sequence: CASSLAGTVGGYTF. CDR3 DNA sequence: TGTGCCAGCAGCTTAGCCGGGACAGTGGGGGGCTACACCTTC.